This T cell receptor beta chain was recovered during a study of blood T cell repertoires in COVID-19. Study background: The origin of the acute and convalescent COVID-19 samples was the United States, Italy and Spain.

Per the authors' pipeline: Researchers report that nucleated cell counts were estimated from reference gene primer amplification. Assay: immunoSEQ multiplex PCR; the TCRdb copy retains only in-frame clones and omits some. For V, J and clone size, that table is used; D and trimming come from the DNA. The sample lists around 150,000 clones, about 86% occurring once. Participants had their cohort set by participant-reported clinical history. Recovered status applied to Cohort 3 donors who had two consecutive negative PCRs. It also applied to those with clearance or with symptom resolution. The TCR was taken from a man aged 50 to 59 who had recovered from COVID-19. Specimen: PBMCs or T cells enriched from blood (not recorded which).

This chain's CDR3 is CASSSTGGVNTEAFF. The CDR3 nucleotides read TGTGCCAGCAGCTCGACAGGGGGAGTGAACACTGAAGCTTTCTTT. This sequence joins TRBV9 and TRBJ1-1; TRBD1 matches 9 bases. Germline CDR1 and CDR2: SGDLS and YYNGEE. CDR3 length: 15 residues. Unmatched junction bases numbered 4, after V lost 4 bases and J lost 0 bases.